This passage covers 15 T cell receptor beta chains from one sample sequenced in a study of blood T cell repertoires in COVID-19. Profiling relied on immunoSEQ multiplex PCR, and the TCRdb table lists in-frame clones only, not all of them. The sample shows some 100,000 clones, about nine tenths of them seen only once. Sample: peripheral blood. Receptors originate from a man in his 70s with acute or convalescent COVID-19.

The rearrangement uses TRBV5-1 and TRBJ1-1; a weak D match, TRBD1 (6 bases). This CDR3 is 15 amino acids long. Germline V CDR1 and CDR2: SGHRS, YFSETQ. V lost 0 bases, J lost 3 bases, and 12 bases lay in between. DNA for the CDR3: TGCGCCAGCAGCTTGGAACAGGGAGGGGACACTGAAGCTTTCTTT. This encodes CASSLEQGGDTEAFF.

This clone appeared a few times. The rearrangement uses TRBV19 and TRBJ2-7; 8 nucleotides match TRBD2. The CDR3 covers 13 residues. CDR1 and CDR2 from the germline V gene are LNHDA and SQIVND (reference sequence). V trimming: 8 bases; J trimming: 2 bases; junction bases outside the gene matches: 5. DNA of the CDR3: TGTGCCAGTGCGGGACTAGGGACCTACGAGCAGTACTTC. It yields the protein CASAGLGTYEQYF.

The rearrangement links TRBV6-2 or TRBV6-3 to TRBJ1-3; D is perhaps TRBD1 (6 bases). This CDR3 region has 14 residues. Trimming shortened V by 5 bases and J by 4 bases, and 12 bases separated the two germline ends. Germline CDR1 is MNHEY and CDR2 is SVGEGT. CDR3 residues: CASSKRTAGNTIYF. The CDR3 DNA is TGTGCCAGCAGTAAACGGACAGCCGGAAACACCATATATTTT.

This chain links TRBV6-5 with TRBJ1-5, with D possibly TRBD1 on 5 matching bases. The CDR3 sequence is 15 residues long. CDR1 and CDR2 from the germline V gene are MNHEY and SVGAGI. V was clipped by 8 bases and J by 6 bases, with 20 bases between them. The CDR3: CASSKGLVKGQPQHF. Here the CDR3 DNA reads TGTGCCAGCTCTAAGGGGCTAGTTAAGGGTCAGCCCCAGCATTTT.

The chain employs TRBV5-6 and TRBJ1-1; D is unresolved. Looked up from germline, CDR1 is SGHDT and CDR2 is YYEEEE. The V end lost 0 bases, the J end lost 4 bases, and 10 bases lay between the germline ends. The CDR3 totals 14 residues. CDR3 nucleotides: TGTGCCAGCAGCTTGGATCTGAGCCCCACTGAAGCTTTCTTT. Translated, it gives CASSLDLSPTEAFF.

This chain joins TRBV6-5 and TRBJ1-5, with 7 bases identical to TRBD1. V lost 7 bases to trimming and J lost 5 bases; unmatched junction nucleotides: 5. The CDR3 contains 13 residues. CDR1 is MNHEY, CDR2 SVGAGI, per germline. The CDR3, as DNA: TGTGCCAGCAAAACAGGGGACGATCAGCCCCAGCATTTT. The encoded protein is CASKTGDDQPQHF.

The rearrangement joins TRBV7-9 to TRBJ2-5, with 8 bases that match TRBD2. The V gene's germline CDR1 is SEHNR and CDR2 FQNEAQ (reference sequence). The CDR3 runs to 17 residues. After removal of 7 bases from V and 5 bases from J, the junction contained 18 bases not matched to a gene. CDR3 in DNA: TGTGCCAGCACCTTTGGGGCCCGGACTAGCTCTCAGGAGACCCAGTACTTC. Protein: CASTFGARTSSQETQYF.

This CDR3 is CASSFRSNEAFF. CDR3 sequence (DNA): TGTGCCAGTAGCTTTAGGAGTAATGAAGCTTTCTTT. The V call is TRBV19, the J call TRBJ1-1; D remains ambiguous. Germline CDR1 and CDR2: LNHDA and SQIVND (reference sequence). Trimming took 6 bases from V and 7 from J, leaving 12 bases between them. The CDR3 loop spans 12 amino acids. Supplemented by reference TRBV19 and TRBJ1-1, the full variable domain reads DGGITQSPKYLFRKEGQNVTLSCEQNLNHDAMYWYRQDPGQGLRLIYYSQIVNDFQKGDIAEGYSVSREKKESFPLTVTSAQKNPTAFYLCASSFRSNEAFFGQGTRLTVV.

The chain uses TRBV2 and TRBJ1-6; possibly TRBD1 for D (6 bases). CDR1 is SNHLY and CDR2 is FYNNEI in the germline V gene. V shed 8 bases and J shed 6 bases, with 14 bases lying between them. This CDR3 is 14 amino acids long. Here the CDR3 DNA reads TGTGCCAGCCGTCGACAGGACGCTAATTCACCCCTCCACTTT. This gives the protein CASRRQDANSPLHF.

The CDR3 region is CASSNRQGGYEQYF. The CDR3 DNA reads as TGTGCCAGCAGCAACCGACAGGGGGGCTACGAGCAGTACTTC. The chain is built from TRBV3-1 (or the pseudogene TRBV3-2) and TRBJ2-7, with 9 nucleotides matching TRBD1. The CDR3 spans 14 residues. The germline V gene encodes CDR1 LGHDT and CDR2 YNNKEL (reference sequence). V shed 5 bases, J shed 3 bases, and the junction held 5 bases outside the gene matches.

CDR3 nucleotide sequence: TGTGCCAGCTCACCATCGGTGATTAATGAAAAACTGTTTTTT. Protein product: CASSPSVINEKLFF. The rearrangement joins TRBV18 to TRBJ1-4; no clear D gene. Trimming took off 2 bases at V and 4 bases at J, with 8 bases between the two ends. This CDR3 comprises 14 residues. The germline V gene encodes CDR1 KGHSH and CDR2 LQKENI.

V and J are TRBV14 and TRBJ2-1; 10 bases match TRBD2. Trimming at V came to 4 bases and at J to 4 bases, leaving 7 bases not matched to a gene. The CDR3 is 16 amino acids. CDR1 and CDR2 from the germline V gene are SGHDN and FVKESK. CDR3 amino acids: CASSLQAGGPYNEQFF. In nucleotides, the CDR3 is TGTGCCAGCAGCCTCCAAGCGGGAGGGCCGTACAATGAGCAGTTCTTC. The complete variable domain, with remaining parts taken from reference TRBV14 and TRBJ2-1, reads EAGVTQFPSHSVIEKGQTVTLRCDPISGHDNLYWYRRVMGKEIKFLLHFVKESKQDESGMPNNRFLAERTGGTYSTLKVQPAELEDSGVYFCASSLQAGGPYNEQFFGPGTRLTVL.

The V call is TRBV6-5, the J call TRBJ1-5; D is undetermined. Trimming removed 6 bases from V and 0 bases from J, with 9 bases in between. There are 14 residues in the CDR3. The germline CDR1 and CDR2 sequences are MNHEY and SVGAGI. CDR3 DNA: TGTGCCAGCAGGAGGGATATTAGCAATCAGCCCCAGCATTTT. Translation gives CASRRDISNQPQHF.

CDR3 bases: TGTGCCAGTAGTATCCTCCCCCAGAATAATGGCTACACCTTC. Its translation: CASSILPQNNGYTF. The gene calls are TRBV19 and TRBJ1-2; D unclear. This CDR3 contains 14 residues. Per germline, CDR1 LNHDA and CDR2 SQIVND (reference sequence). Trimming left V 3 bases short and J 6 bases short, with 14 bases between.

This chain uses TRBV7-8 with TRBJ2-5, with TRBD1 matching over 7 bases. The CDR3 is made up of 13 amino acids. Per the germline V gene, CDR1 is SGHVS and CDR2 is FQNEAQ. V shed 6 bases, J shed 2 bases, and the junction held 3 bases outside the gene matches. For the CDR3, the DNA is TGTGCCAGCAGTGGGACAGTTCAAGAGACCCAGTACTTC. Translated: CASSGTVQETQYF.